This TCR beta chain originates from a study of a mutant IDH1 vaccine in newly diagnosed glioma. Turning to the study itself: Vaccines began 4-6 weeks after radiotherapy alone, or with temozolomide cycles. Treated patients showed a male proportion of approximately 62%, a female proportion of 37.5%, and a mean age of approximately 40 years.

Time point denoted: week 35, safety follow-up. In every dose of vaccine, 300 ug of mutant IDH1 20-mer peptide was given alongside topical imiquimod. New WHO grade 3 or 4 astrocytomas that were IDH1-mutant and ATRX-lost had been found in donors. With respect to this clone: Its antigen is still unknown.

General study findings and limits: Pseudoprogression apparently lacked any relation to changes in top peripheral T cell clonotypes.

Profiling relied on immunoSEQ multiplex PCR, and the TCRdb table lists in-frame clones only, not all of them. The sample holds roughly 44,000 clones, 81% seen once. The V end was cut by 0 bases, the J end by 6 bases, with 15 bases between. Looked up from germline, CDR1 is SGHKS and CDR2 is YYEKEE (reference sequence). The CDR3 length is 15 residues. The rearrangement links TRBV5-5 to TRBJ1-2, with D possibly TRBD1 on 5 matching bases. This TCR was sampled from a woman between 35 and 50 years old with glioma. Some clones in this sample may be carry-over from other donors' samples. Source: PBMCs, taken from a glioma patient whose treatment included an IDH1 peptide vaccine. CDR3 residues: CASSLAGAPVHGYTF. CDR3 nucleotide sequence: TGTGCCAGCAGCTTGGCCGGGGCTCCGGTTCATGGCTACACCTTC.